Presented here are 14 T cell receptor beta chains from one specimen sequenced in a study of T cells after posttransplantation cyclophosphamide. Measured with immunoSEQ multiplex PCR; TCRdb has only the in-frame clones, and not every one. The counts give around 24,000 clones, none of them seen only once; around 7% is held by the top ten. The sample comprised PBMCs. These receptors originate from an older woman in good health, CMV-negative, and a related stem cell transplant donor.

This clone was picked up many times. The CDR3 nucleotides are TGTGCCAGCAGTCCGATAGCGTTACCCAAGGACAATGAGCAGTTCTTC. As protein: CASSPIALPKDNEQFF. The chain joins TRBV27 to TRBJ2-1; D is perhaps TRBD2 (5 bases). The CDR3 totals 16 residues. V was shortened by 5 bases and J by 5 bases, with 19 bases between the two germline ends. Germline CDR1 and CDR2: MNHEY and SMNVEV (reference sequence).

The CDR3, as DNA: TGTGCCAGCAGCAAAGTTTGGGACAGGGAAACTAGCACAGATACGCAGTATTTT. It yields the protein CASSKVWDRETSTDTQYF. The chain is built from TRBV21-1 and TRBJ2-3; TRBD1 reflects the table's D call only, with no check against the DNA. TRBV21-1 is shown as a pseudogene. CDR3 length: 18 residues.

This clone was detected many times. Other DNA sequences in this sample translate to the same CDR3. The chain has TRBV27 and TRBJ2-3; the match to TRBD2 covers 9 bases. Germline CDR1 MNHEY, CDR2 SMNVEV (reference sequence). CDR3 length: 18 residues. With V trimmed by 1 base and J by 2 bases, 10 bases remained unmatched. CDR3: CASSLYLAAGGYTDTQYF. CDR3 in DNA: TGTGCCAGCAGTTTATATCTCGCGGCGGGAGGGTACACAGATACGCAGTATTTT.

This clone was picked up many times. The CDR3 sequence is CASSQLAEVTDTQYF. The DNA for the CDR3 is TGCGCCAGCAGCCAATTAGCGGAAGTCACAGATACGCAGTATTTT. This chain uses TRBV4-3 with TRBJ2-3; D may be TRBD2 (6 bases). The CDR3 runs 15 residues. Germline CDR1 LGHNA, CDR2 YSLEER. The V end was cut by 2 bases, the J end by 2 bases, with 11 bases between.

This clone was counted at least ten times. The chain couples TRBV28 to TRBJ2-5, with D possibly TRBD1 on 5 matching bases. The germline V gene has CDR1 MDHEN and CDR2 SYDVKM. V was pared by 6 bases and J by 4 bases, with 21 bases between. This CDR3 is built from 16 residues. In DNA, the CDR3 is TGTGCCAGCAGCCTACGCGACAGCCCTGTCCGAGAGACCCAGTACTTC. Translating it yields CASSLRDSPVRETQYF.

This clone was recorded at least ten times. The chain couples TRBV9 to TRBJ2-5; D is ambiguous. Germline V gene lookup returns CDR1 SGDLS and CDR2 YYNGEE. This CDR3 is built from 15 residues. Trimming took off 0 bases at V and 2 bases at J, with 11 bases between the two ends. In nucleotides, the CDR3 is TGTGCCAGCAGCGTAGGGGCAGGCCATCAAGAGACCCAGTACTTC. Its protein is CASSVGAGHQETQYF.

This clone appeared many times. The chain employs TRBV4-1 and TRBJ2-3; possibly TRBD2 for D (5 bases). Germline CDR1 and CDR2: MGHRA and YSYEKL. Trimming removed 4 bases from V and 0 bases from J, with 14 bases in between. This CDR3 region has 16 residues. This chain's CDR3 is CASSPQLGRSTDTQYF. As DNA, the CDR3 is TGCGCCAGCAGCCCCCAACTAGGGCGGAGCACAGATACGCAGTATTTT.

The rearrangement links TRBV9 to TRBJ2-2; TRBD2 agrees at 9 bases. V shed 3 bases and J 1 base; nucleotides not matched to a gene: 4. From germline, CDR1 is SGDLS and CDR2 YYNGEE. The CDR3 runs 16 residues. The DNA for the CDR3 is TGTGCCAGCAGCGCATCGACTAGCGGGAACACCGGGGAGCTGTTTTTT. It yields the protein CASSASTSGNTGELFF.

This CDR3 reads CASSPPTRGGGGTKNIQYF. CDR3 in DNA: TGTGCCAGCTCACCACCCACGCGGGGGGGCGGGGGAACCAAAAACATTCAGTACTTC. The chain carries TRBV18 and TRBJ2-4, with 9 positions matching TRBD2. With V trimmed by 0 bases and J by 2 bases, 11 bases remained unmatched. The CDR3 runs to 19 residues. Germline CDR1 KGHSH, CDR2 LQKENI.

Many counts were recorded for this clone. The rearrangement joins TRBV30 to TRBJ1-2; D uncertain. Germline-derived CDR1 and CDR2 are GTSNPN and SVGIG (reference sequence). V lost 0 bases and J lost 4, with 6 bases in between. The CDR3 extends over 12 amino acids. The CDR3 here is CAWSVSGYGYTF. The CDR3, as DNA: TGTGCCTGGAGTGTGAGCGGCTATGGCTACACCTTC.

This clone was observed a handful of times. This chain uses TRBV21-1 with TRBJ1-4. TRBV21-1 is assigned pseudogene status. This CDR3 comprises 15 residues. The CDR3 DNA sequence: TGTGCCAGCAGCACACCCGGGACAACTAATGAAAAACTGTTTTTT. It specifies CASSTPGTTNEKLFF.

This clone was detected ten times or more. The rearrangement links TRBV5-4 to TRBJ1-3; D is unclear. Germline CDR1 SGHNT, CDR2 YYREEE (reference sequence). V was trimmed by 3 bases and J by 2 bases, leaving 12 bases between them. CDR3 size: 15 residues. The CDR3 bases are TGTGCCAGCAGCTGGGTCGGGAATCCTGGAAACACCATATATTTT. Protein product: CASSWVGNPGNTIYF.

This chain links TRBV18 with TRBJ2-1; D call uncertain. Germline V gives CDR1 KGHSH, CDR2 LQKENI. Trimming cost V 1 base and J 0 bases, with 13 bases left between them. The CDR3 runs to 17 residues. The CDR3 spells CASSPLPLESSYNEQFF. The CDR3 DNA follows: TGTGCCAGCTCACCACTCCCGTTAGAAAGCTCCTACAATGAGCAGTTCTTC.

This clone has at least ten counts. This chain joins TRBV19 and TRBJ2-1; 7 nucleotides match TRBD1. Germline V gene lookup returns CDR1 LNHDA and CDR2 SQIVND (reference sequence). Trimming removed 5 bases from V and 5 bases from J; junction bases left unmatched: 6. This CDR3 is 14 amino acids long. CDR3 amino acids: CASSRNRGHNEQFF. The CDR3 nucleotides read TGTGCCAGTAGTCGGAACAGGGGCCACAATGAGCAGTTCTTC. The full variable domain, with the rest looked up from reference TRBV19 and TRBJ2-1, is DGGITQSPKYLFRKEGQNVTLSCEQNLNHDAMYWYRQDPGQGLRLIYYSQIVNDFQKGDIAEGYSVSREKKESFPLTVTSAQKNPTAFYLCASSRNRGHNEQFFGPGTRLTVL.